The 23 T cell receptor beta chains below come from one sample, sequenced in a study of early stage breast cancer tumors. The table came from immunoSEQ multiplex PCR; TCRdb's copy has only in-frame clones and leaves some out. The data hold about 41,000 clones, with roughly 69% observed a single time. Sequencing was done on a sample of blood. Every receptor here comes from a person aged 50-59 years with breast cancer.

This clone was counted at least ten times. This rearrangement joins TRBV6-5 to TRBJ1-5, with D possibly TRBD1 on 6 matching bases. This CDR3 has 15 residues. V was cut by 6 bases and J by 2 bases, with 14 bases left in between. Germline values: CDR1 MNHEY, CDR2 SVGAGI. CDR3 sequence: CASRLQGEGNQPQHF. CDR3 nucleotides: TGTGCCAGCAGACTACAGGGTGAGGGCAATCAGCCCCAGCATTTT.

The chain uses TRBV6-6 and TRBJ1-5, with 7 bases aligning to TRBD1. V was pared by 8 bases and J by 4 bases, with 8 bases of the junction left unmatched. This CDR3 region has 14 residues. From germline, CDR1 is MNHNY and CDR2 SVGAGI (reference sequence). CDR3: CASRRTGRNQPQHF. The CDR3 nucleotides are TGTGCCAGCCGCCGGACAGGAAGAAATCAGCCCCAGCATTTT.

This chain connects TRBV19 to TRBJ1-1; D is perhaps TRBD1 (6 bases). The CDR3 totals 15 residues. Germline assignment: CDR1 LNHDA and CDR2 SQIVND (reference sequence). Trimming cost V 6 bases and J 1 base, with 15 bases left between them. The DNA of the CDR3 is TGTGCCAGTAGGAACACAGGGCCGGGGAACACTGAAGCTTTCTTT. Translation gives CASRNTGPGNTEAFF.

CDR3 in amino acids: CASSGRGLLAGGRDTDTQYF. DNA for the CDR3: TGTGCCAGCAGCGGAAGAGGTCTGCTAGCGGGAGGGCGTGACACAGATACGCAGTATTTT. The chain has TRBV7-3 and TRBJ2-3, with 12 positions matching TRBD2. The CDR3 is 20 amino acids. Germline CDR1 and CDR2: SGHTA and FQGTGA. With 5 bases clipped from V and 2 bases from J, the junction kept 17 bases outside the gene matches. Drawing the rest from reference TRBV7-3 and TRBJ2-3, the complete variable domain is GAGVSQTPSNKVTEKGKYVELRCDPISGHTALYWYRQSLGQGPEFLIYFQGTGAADDSGLPNDRFFAVRPEGSVSTLKIQRTERGDSAVYLCASSGRGLLAGGRDTDTQYFGPGTRLTVL.

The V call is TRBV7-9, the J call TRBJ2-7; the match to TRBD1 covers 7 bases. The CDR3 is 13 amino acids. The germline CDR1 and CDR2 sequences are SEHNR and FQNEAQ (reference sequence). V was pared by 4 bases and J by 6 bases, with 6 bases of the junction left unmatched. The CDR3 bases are TGTGCCAGCAGCTCGACAGGGATAGGCGAGCAGTACTTC. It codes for CASSSTGIGEQYF.

CDR3 protein: CASSSRTGGYGKLFF. The CDR3 region has the DNA TGTGCCAGCAGCAGTCGGACAGGGGGATATGGAAAACTGTTTTTT. This sequence joins TRBV11-3 and TRBJ1-4; 10 nucleotides match TRBD1. Germline-derived CDR1 and CDR2 are SGHNT and YENEEA. The CDR3 is 15 residues long. The J segment lost 10 bases and the V segment lost 5 bases, leaving 10 bases of the junction unmatched.

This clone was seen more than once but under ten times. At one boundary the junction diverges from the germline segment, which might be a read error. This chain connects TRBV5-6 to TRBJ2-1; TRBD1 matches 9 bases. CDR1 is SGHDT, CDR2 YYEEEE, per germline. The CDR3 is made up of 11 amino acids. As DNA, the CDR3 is TGTGCCAGCAGCCTACAGGGGGCGCATATCTTC. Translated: CASSLQGAHIF. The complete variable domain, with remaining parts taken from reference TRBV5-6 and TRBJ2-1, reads DAGVTQSPTHLIKTRGQQVTLRCSPKSGHDTVSWYQQALGQGPQFIFQYYEEEERQRGNFPDRFSGHQFPNYSSELNVNALLLGDSALYLCASSLQGAHIFGPGTRLTVL.

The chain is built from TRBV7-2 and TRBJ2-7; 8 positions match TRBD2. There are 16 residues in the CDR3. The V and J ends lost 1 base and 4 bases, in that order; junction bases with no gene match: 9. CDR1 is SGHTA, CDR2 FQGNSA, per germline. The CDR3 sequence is CASSLGSGVFGYEQYV. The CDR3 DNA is TGTGCCAGCAGCTTAGGTAGCGGGGTTTTCGGTTACGAGCAGTACGTC.

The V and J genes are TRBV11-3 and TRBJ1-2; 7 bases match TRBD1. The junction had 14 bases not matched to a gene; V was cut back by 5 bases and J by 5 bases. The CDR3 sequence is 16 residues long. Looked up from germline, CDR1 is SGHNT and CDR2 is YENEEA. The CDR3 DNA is TGTGCCAGCAGCCCAATCTCGACAGGGACCGGTTATGGCTACACCTTC. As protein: CASSPISTGTGYGYTF. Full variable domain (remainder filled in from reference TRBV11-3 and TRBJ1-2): EAGVVQSPRYKIIEKKQPVAFWCNPISGHNTLYWYLQNLGQGPELLIRYENEEAVDDSQLPKDRFSAERLKGVDSTLKIQPAELGDSAVYLCASSPISTGTGYGYTFGSGTRLTVV.

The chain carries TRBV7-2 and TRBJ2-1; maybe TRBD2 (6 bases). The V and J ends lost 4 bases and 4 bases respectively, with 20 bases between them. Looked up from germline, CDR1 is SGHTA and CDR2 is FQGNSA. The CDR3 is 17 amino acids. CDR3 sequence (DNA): TGTGCCAGCAGCTCAACCCGTGGGGAGCGGGCATACAATGAGCAGTTCTTC. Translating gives CASSSTRGERAYNEQFF.

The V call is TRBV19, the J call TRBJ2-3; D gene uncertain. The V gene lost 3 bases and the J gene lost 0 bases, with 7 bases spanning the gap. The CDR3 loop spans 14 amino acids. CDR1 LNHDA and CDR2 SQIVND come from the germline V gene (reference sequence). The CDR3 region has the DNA TGTGCCAGTAGTATTGCGGTTAGCACAGATACGCAGTATTTT. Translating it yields CASSIAVSTDTQYF.

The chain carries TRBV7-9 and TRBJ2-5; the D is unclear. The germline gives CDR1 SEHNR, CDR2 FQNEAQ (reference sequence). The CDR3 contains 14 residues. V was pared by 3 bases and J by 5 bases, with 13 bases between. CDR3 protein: CASSLGYAGETQYF. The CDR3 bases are TGTGCCAGCAGCTTGGGTTACGCCGGGGAGACCCAGTACTTC.

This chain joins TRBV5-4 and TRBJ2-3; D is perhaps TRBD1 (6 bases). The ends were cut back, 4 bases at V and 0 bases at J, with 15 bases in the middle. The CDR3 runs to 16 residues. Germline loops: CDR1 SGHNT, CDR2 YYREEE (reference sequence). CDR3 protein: CASSPGHGTSTDTQYF. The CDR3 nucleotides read TGTGCCAGCAGCCCGGGACATGGCACTAGCACAGATACGCAGTATTTT.

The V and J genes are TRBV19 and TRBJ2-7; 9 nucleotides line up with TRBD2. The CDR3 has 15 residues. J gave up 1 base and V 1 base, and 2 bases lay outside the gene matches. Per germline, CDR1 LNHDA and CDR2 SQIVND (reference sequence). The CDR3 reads CASSIGLAGSYEQYF. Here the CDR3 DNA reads TGTGCCAGTAGTATAGGTCTAGCGGGATCCTACGAGCAGTACTTC.

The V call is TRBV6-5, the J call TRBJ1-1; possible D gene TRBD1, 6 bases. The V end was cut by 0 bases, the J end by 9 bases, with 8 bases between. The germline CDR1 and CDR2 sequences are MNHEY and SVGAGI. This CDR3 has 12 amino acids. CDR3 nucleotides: TGTGCCAGCAGTTACTCGACAGGCCAAGCTTTCTTT. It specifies CASSYSTGQAFF.

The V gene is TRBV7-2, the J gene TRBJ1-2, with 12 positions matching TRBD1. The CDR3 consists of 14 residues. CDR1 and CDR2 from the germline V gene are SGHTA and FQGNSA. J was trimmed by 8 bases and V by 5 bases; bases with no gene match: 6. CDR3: CASSPGTGGRGYTF. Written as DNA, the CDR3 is TGTGCCAGCAGCCCGGGGACAGGGGGCCGGGGCTACACCTTC.

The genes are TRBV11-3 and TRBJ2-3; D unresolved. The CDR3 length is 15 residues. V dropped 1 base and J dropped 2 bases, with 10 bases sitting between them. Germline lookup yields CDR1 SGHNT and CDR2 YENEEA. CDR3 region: CASSLGAALTDTQYF. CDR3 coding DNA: TGTGCCAGCAGCTTAGGAGCCGCACTCACAGATACGCAGTATTTT. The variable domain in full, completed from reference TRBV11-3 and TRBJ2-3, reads EAGVVQSPRYKIIEKKQPVAFWCNPISGHNTLYWYLQNLGQGPELLIRYENEEAVDDSQLPKDRFSAERLKGVDSTLKIQPAELGDSAVYLCASSLGAALTDTQYFGPGTRLTVL.

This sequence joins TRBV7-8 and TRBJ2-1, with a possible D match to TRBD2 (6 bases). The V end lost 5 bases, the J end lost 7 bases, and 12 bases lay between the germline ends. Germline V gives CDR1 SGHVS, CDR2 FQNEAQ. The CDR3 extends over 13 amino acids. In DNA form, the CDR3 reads TGTGCCAGCAGCCCCACCCGGGGGAATGAGCAGTTCTTC. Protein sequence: CASSPTRGNEQFF.

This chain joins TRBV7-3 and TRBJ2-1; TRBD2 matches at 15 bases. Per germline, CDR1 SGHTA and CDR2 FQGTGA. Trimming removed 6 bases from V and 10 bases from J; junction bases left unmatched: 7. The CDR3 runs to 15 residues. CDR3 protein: CASSGLAGGPREQFF. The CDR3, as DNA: TGTGCCAGCAGTGGACTAGCGGGAGGGCCGAGGGAGCAGTTCTTC. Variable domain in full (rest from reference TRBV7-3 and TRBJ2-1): GAGVSQTPSNKVTEKGKYVELRCDPISGHTALYWYRQSLGQGPEFLIYFQGTGAADDSGLPNDRFFAVRPEGSVSTLKIQRTERGDSAVYLCASSGLAGGPREQFFGPGTRLTVL.

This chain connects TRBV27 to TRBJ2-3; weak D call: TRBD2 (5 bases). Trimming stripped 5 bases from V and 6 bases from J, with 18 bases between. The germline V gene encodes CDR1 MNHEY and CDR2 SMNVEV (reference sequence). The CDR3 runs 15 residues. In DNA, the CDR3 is TGTGCCAGCAGTCCACAAACTAGTACTTGGGATACGCAGTATTTT. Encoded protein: CASSPQTSTWDTQYF.

DNA of the CDR3: TGCAGCGTTGGGTACAGGCAGGGCAATGAGCAGTTCTTC. It is translated as CSVGYRQGNEQFF. The chain employs TRBV29-1 and TRBJ2-1; D perhaps matches TRBD1 (5 bases). There are 13 residues in the CDR3. Trimming cost V 4 bases and J 6 bases, with 13 bases left between them. Germline assignment: CDR1 SQVTM and CDR2 ANQGSEA.

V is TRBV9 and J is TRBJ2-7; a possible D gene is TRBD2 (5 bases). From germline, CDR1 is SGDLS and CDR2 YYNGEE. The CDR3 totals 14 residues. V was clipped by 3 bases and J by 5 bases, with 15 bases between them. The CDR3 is CASSAPGSNHEQYF. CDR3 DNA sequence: TGTGCCAGCAGCGCACCGGGATCGAACCACGAGCAGTACTTC.

The CDR3: CASSENRPGDTQYF. The DNA of the CDR3 is TGCGCCAGCAGTGAGAACCGGCCGGGAGATACGCAGTATTTT. The chain uses TRBV10-1 and TRBJ2-3, with D unresolved. The CDR3 runs 14 residues. Germline V gives CDR1 WNHNN, CDR2 SYGVQD (reference sequence). Trimming took 2 bases from V and 5 from J, leaving 11 bases between them.